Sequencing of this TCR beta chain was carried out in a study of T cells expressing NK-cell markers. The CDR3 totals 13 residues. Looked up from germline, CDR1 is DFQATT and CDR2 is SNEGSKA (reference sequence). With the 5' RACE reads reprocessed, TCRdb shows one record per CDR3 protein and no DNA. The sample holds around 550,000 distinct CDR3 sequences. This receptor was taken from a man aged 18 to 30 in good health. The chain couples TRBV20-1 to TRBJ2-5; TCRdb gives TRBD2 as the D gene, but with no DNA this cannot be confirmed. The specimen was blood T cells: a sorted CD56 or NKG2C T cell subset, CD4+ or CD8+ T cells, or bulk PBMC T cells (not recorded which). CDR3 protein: CSAGRGRQETQYF.